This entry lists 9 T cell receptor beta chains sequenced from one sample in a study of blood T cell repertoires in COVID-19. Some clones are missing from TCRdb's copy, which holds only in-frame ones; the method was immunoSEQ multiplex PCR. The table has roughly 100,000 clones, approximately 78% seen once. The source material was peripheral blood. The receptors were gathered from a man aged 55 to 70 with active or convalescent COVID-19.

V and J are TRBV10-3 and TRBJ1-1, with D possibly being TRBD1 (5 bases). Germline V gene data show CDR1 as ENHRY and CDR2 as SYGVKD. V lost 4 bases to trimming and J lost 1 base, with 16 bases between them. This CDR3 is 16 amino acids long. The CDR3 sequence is CAISGKEGLRNTEAFF. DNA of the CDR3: TGTGCCATCAGTGGTAAAGAGGGACTGCGGAACACTGAAGCTTTCTTT.

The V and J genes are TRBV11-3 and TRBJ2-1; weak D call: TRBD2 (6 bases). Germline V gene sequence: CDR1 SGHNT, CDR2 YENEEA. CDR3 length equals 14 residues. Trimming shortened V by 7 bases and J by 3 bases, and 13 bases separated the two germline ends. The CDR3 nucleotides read TGTGCCAGCACCCGAGACGGGGGCTACAATGAGCAGTTCTTC. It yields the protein CASTRDGGYNEQFF.

The CDR3 coding sequence is TGTGCCAGCAGCCCCTCCCCTATGAACACTGAAGCTTTCTTT. Translated: CASSPSPMNTEAFF. V gene TRBV9 combines with J gene TRBJ1-1, with no clear D. V dropped 4 bases and J dropped 0 bases, with 10 bases sitting between them. The germline gives CDR1 SGDLS, CDR2 YYNGEE. This CDR3 is 14 amino acids long.

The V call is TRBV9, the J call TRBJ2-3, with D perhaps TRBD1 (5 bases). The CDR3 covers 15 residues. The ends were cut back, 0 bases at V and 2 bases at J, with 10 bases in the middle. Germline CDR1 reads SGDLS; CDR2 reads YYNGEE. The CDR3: CASSVAAGNTDTQYF. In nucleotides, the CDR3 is TGTGCCAGCAGCGTAGCGGCAGGGAACACAGATACGCAGTATTTT.

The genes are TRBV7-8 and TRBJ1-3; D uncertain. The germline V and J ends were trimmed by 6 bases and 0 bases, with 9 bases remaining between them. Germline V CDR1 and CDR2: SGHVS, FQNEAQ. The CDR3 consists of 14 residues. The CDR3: CASSRAISGNTIYF. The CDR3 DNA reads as TGTGCCAGCAGTCGCGCGATCTCTGGAAACACCATATATTTT.

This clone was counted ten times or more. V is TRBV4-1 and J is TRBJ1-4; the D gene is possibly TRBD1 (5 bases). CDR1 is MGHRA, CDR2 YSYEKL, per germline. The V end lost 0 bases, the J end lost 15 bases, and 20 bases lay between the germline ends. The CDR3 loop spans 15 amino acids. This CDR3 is CASSQETRITPGVFF. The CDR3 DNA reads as TGCGCCAGCAGCCAAGAGACCCGAATAACCCCGGGGGTGTTTTTT.

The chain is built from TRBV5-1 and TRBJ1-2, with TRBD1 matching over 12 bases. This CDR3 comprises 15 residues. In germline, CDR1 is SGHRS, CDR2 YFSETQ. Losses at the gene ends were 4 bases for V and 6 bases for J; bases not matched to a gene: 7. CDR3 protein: CASSPRRDRGHGYTF. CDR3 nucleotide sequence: TGCGCCAGCAGCCCACGCCGGGACAGGGGGCATGGCTACACCTTC.

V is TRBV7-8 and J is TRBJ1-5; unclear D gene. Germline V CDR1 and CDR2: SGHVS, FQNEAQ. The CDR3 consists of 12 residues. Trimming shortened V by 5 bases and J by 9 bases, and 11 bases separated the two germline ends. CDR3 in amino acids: CASSQLGRPQHF. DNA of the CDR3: TGTGCCAGCAGCCAACTTGGGAGGCCCCAGCATTTT.

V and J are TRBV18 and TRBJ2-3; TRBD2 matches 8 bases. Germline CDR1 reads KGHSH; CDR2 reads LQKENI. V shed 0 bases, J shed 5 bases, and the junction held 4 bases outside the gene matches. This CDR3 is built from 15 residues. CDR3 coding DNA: TGTGCCAGCTCACCACCCACTAGCGGCAAAGATACGCAGTATTTT. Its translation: CASSPPTSGKDTQYF.